This T cell receptor (beta chain) emerged from a study of cytomegalovirus exposure and HLA in healthy donors. A multiplex PCR was run with 60 Vbeta primers and 13 Jbeta primers. Assay: immunoSEQ multiplex PCR; the TCRdb copy retains only in-frame clones and omits some. The sample holds approximately 150,000 clones; around 57% are singletons and the top ten take around 2%. Points on this clone: Its target is unknown.

Study-wide findings and caveats: DRB1 showed the most TCR associations and HLA-C the fewest in a later analysis, as rates varied by HLA locus. Later analysis identified several of the most significant clusters that appeared linked to common viral pathogens.

The CDR3 sequence is 13 residues long. Trimming left V 8 bases short and J 1 base short, with 11 bases between. Germline CDR1 and CDR2: LNHDA and SQIVND (reference sequence). Sequences were obtained from PBMCs. The chain is built from TRBV19 and TRBJ1-1, with D possibly being TRBD1 (6 bases). The sequence derives from a male donor in good health and CMV-seronegative. The CDR3 protein is CASSWTENTEAFF. CDR3 DNA: TGTGCCAGTTCTTGGACAGAGAACACTGAAGCTTTCTTT. Variable domain in full (rest from reference TRBV19 and TRBJ1-1): DGGITQSPKYLFRKEGQNVTLSCEQNLNHDAMYWYRQDPGQGLRLIYYSQIVNDFQKGDIAEGYSVSREKKESFPLTVTSAQKNPTAFYLCASSWTENTEAFFGQGTRLTVV.